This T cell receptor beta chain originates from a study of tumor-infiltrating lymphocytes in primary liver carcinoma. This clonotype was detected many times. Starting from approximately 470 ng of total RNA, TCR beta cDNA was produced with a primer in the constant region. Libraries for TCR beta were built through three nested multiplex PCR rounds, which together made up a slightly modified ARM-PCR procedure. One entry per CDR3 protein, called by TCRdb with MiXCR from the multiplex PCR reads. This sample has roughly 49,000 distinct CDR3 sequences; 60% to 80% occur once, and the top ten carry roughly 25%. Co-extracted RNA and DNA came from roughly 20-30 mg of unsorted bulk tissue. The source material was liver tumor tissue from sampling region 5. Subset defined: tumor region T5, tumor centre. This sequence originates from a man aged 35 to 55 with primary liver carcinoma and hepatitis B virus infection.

The CDR3 here is CASSFSPAGGSDTQYF. The DNA of the CDR3 is TGTGCCAGCAGCTTTTCCCCAGCGGGAGGGTCAGATACGCAGTATTTT. The chain couples TRBV11-2 to TRBJ2-3; 10 bases fit TRBD2. The CDR3 covers 16 residues. The germline V gene has CDR1 SGHAT and CDR2 FQNNGV. J gave up 4 bases and V 3 bases, and 7 bases lay outside the gene matches.